This T cell receptor beta chain was sequenced in a study of PD-L1 blockade in urothelial cancer (TCRdb year 2017). In the study overall: Therapy was started at some point between 2013 and 2015 for all patients, and atezolizumab 1,200 mg was administered intravenously every 3 weeks. About 90% of the 29 patients were males with bladder-origin urothelial cancer, and about 65% of the roughly 30 reported a prior smoking history. An ECOG performance status of 0 or 1 was recorded for the patients, and 0 to 3 prior chemotherapy regimens had been received by the patients. Blood samples were analyzed 3 weeks after the start of treatment (second dose) and 6 weeks after the start of treatment. Blood samples gave a median of about 150,000 T cells and under 85,000 unique TCRs, with a median clonality of approximately 0.08. An exploratory multi-omic analysis was conducted of the somatic, immune and clinical correlates of response to PD-L1 blockade with atezolizumab in urothelial cancer. Pretreatment tumor samples and matched peripheral blood, collected serially before and after atezolizumab treatment, underwent TCR sequencing. Durable clinical benefit was defined as progression-free survival longer than 6 months, and TCR features were also tested against progression-free and overall survival. In the same patients, whole exome sequencing and RNA sequencing of pretreatment tumors were performed in addition to TCR sequencing. Durable clinical benefit was achieved by nine patients and was not achieved by 20 patients. Some 29 patients had pretreatment blood TCR-seq, around 25 had at least one posttreatment blood collection, and around 25 had tumor TCR-seq.

Overall results and qualifications from the work: Because of the small sample size (n ≈ 29) and the many exploratory analyses performed, the results are intended to be regarded as hypothesis-generating. A pretreatment peripheral blood TCR clonality below the median was linked to improved progression-free and overall survival. Patients with durable benefit showed greater expansion of tumor-associated TCR clones in peripheral blood 3 weeks after starting treatment (n ≈ 20, p = 0.022).

In regard to this clone: The antigen it recognizes is unknown. No much larger clonotype is one base removed from it; base qualities were not supplied.

The time point label, read with the paper, signifies: peripheral blood 6 weeks after treatment start. A total of 29 patients with locally advanced or metastatic urothelial carcinoma, treated at Memorial Sloan Kettering on a trial protocol, made up the cohort. Peripheral blood mononuclear cells were collected pretreatment and during treatment, with between 1 and 8 total time points obtained per patient. The Qiagen DNeasy Blood extraction kit was used to purify genomic DNA from total PBMCs and from tumor samples. PBMCs were collected pretreatment and during treatment and were isolated and stored as previously described. The CDR3 holds 14 amino acids from the cysteine to the phenylalanine. Only the CDR3 region is kept as DNA, spanning 42 bases read in frame from base 1. Relative to germline, V is 2 bases shorter and J is 6 bases shorter, with 12 bases between their ends. As encoded in the germline V gene, CDR1 is SGHDT while CDR2 is YYEEEE.

Synthetic TCR analog templates were spiked into each PCR so that absolute template abundance could be estimated from read counts. Using the immunoSEQ assay, TCRbeta CDR3 regions were amplified from genomic DNA with bias-controlled V and J gene primers. Rearranged TCRbeta segments were sequenced at approximately 20X coverage. Under the source paper's analysis protocol: Clustering was used to correct sequencing errors, and CDR3s were annotated against IMGT to assign V, D and J genes. Out-of-frame and stop-codon sequences were excluded, and only productive TCRbeta rearrangements were used in downstream analyses. To compute clonality, Shannon entropy was normalized by the log of the number of unique productive sequences and then subtracted from one. Fisher's exact test with Benjamini-Hochberg correction, at a threshold of adjusted p below 0.01, was used to find clones that differed between time points or between blood and tumor. TCRdb's version of the immuneACCESS table is confined to in-frame rearrangements and falls short of the full clone set. An unresolved V gene accounts for under half of the shortfall where checked; the remainder is of unknown origin. The V and J calls and clone size come from that table; D and trimming were worked out from the DNA. For this sample there are around 110,000 clones; roughly 91% appear just once. Of the sample, 1.7% is held by the ten largest clones.

The chain is encoded by TRBV5-6 joined to TRBJ2-1; the D gene is possibly TRBD1, with 6 bases matching. The sample consisted of PBMCs, taken around atezolizumab (anti-PD-L1) treatment. The receptor's source is a man in his sixties with urothelial cancer. The CDR3 in this case is CASSFNRVGNEQFF. The nucleotides are TGTGCCAGCAGCTTCAACAGGGTAGGCAATGAGCAGTTCTTC.